This TCR beta chain was captured by sequencing in a study of somatic mutations in cytotoxic T cells in rheumatoid arthritis. Whole-study findings and limits: The slightly lower representation of TRBV07 among rheumatoid arthritis patients did not undergo correction for multiple comparisons.

V was cut by 0 bases and J by 5 bases, with 16 bases left in between. This CDR3 contains 17 residues. Germline CDR1 LNHNV, CDR2 YYDKDF (reference sequence). Comments on this clone: What it binds is unknown.

Assay used: immunoSEQ multiplex PCR; TCRdb lists only in-frame clones, some missing. The top ten hold 10% to 11% of the sample, which has about 7,100 clones, about 82% seen once. The sample was CD8+ T cells sorted from blood. V usage is TRBV15 and J usage is TRBJ2-2; perhaps TRBD1 as D (5 bases). This receptor was obtained from an adult with rheumatoid arthritis. The CDR3 region is CATSRDLVTVRTGELFF. DNA of the CDR3: TGTGCCACCAGCAGAGATCTCGTGACAGTGAGGACCGGGGAGCTGTTTTTT. The full variable domain, with the rest looked up from reference TRBV15 and TRBJ2-2, is DAMVIQNPRYQVTQFGKPVTLSCSQTLNHNVMYWYQQKSSQAPKLLFHYYDKDFNNEADTPDNFQSRRPNTSFCFLDIRSPGLGDTAMYLCATSRDLVTVRTGELFFGEGSRLTVL.